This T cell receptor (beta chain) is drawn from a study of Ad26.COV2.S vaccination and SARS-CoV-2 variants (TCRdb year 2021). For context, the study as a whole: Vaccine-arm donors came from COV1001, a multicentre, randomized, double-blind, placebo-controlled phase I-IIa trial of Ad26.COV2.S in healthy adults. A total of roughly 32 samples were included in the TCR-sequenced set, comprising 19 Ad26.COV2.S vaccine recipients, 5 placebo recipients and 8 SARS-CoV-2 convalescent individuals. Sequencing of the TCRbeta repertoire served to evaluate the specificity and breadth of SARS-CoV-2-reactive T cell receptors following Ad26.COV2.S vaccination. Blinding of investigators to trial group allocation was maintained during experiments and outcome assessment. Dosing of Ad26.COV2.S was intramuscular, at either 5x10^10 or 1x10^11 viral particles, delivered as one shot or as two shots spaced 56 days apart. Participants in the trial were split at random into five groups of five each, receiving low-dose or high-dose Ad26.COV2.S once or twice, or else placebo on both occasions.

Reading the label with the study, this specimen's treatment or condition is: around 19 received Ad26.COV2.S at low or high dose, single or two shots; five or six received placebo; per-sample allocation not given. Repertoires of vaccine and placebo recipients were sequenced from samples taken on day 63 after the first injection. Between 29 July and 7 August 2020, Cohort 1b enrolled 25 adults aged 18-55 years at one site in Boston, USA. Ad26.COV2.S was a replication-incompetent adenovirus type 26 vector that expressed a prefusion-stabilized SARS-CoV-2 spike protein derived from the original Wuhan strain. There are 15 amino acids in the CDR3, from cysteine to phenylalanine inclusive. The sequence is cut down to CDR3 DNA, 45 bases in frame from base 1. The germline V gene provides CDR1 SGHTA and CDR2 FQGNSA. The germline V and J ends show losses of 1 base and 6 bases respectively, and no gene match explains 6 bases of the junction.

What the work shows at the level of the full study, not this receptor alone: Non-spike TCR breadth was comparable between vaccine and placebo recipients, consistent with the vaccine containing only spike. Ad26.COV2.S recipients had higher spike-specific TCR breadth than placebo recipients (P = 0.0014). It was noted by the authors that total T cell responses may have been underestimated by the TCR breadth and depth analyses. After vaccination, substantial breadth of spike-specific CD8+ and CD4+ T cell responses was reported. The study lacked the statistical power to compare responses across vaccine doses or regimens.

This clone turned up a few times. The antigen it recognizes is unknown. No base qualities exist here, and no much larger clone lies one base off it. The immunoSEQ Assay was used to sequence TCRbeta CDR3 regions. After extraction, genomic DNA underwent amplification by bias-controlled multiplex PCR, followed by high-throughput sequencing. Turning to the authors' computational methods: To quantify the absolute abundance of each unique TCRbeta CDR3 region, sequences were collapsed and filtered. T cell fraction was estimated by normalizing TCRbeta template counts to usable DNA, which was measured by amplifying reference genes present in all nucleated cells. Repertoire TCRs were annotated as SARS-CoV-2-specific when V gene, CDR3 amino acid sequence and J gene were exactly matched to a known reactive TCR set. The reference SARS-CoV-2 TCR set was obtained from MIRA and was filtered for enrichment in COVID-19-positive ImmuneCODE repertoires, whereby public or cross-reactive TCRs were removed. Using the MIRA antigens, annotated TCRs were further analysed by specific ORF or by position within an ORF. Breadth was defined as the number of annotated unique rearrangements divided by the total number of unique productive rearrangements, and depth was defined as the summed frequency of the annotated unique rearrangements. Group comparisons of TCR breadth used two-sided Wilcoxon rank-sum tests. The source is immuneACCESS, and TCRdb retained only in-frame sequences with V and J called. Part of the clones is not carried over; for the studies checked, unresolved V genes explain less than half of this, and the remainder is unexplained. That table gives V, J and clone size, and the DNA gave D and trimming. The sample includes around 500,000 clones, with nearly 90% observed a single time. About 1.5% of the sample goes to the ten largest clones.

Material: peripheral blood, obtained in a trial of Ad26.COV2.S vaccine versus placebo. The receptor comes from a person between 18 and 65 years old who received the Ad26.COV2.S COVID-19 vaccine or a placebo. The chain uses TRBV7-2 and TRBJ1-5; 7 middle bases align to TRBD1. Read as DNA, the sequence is TGTGCCAGCAGCTTAGTGGGGCCAGGGGGTCAGCCCCAGCATTTT. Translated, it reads CASSLVGPGGQPQHF. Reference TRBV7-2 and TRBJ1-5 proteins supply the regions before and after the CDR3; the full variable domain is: GAGVSQSPSNKVTEKGKDVELRCDPISGHTALYWYRQSLGQGLEFLIYFQGNSAPDKSGLPSDRFSAERTGGSVSTLTIQRTQQEDSAVYLCASSLVGPGGQPQHFGDGTRLSIL.